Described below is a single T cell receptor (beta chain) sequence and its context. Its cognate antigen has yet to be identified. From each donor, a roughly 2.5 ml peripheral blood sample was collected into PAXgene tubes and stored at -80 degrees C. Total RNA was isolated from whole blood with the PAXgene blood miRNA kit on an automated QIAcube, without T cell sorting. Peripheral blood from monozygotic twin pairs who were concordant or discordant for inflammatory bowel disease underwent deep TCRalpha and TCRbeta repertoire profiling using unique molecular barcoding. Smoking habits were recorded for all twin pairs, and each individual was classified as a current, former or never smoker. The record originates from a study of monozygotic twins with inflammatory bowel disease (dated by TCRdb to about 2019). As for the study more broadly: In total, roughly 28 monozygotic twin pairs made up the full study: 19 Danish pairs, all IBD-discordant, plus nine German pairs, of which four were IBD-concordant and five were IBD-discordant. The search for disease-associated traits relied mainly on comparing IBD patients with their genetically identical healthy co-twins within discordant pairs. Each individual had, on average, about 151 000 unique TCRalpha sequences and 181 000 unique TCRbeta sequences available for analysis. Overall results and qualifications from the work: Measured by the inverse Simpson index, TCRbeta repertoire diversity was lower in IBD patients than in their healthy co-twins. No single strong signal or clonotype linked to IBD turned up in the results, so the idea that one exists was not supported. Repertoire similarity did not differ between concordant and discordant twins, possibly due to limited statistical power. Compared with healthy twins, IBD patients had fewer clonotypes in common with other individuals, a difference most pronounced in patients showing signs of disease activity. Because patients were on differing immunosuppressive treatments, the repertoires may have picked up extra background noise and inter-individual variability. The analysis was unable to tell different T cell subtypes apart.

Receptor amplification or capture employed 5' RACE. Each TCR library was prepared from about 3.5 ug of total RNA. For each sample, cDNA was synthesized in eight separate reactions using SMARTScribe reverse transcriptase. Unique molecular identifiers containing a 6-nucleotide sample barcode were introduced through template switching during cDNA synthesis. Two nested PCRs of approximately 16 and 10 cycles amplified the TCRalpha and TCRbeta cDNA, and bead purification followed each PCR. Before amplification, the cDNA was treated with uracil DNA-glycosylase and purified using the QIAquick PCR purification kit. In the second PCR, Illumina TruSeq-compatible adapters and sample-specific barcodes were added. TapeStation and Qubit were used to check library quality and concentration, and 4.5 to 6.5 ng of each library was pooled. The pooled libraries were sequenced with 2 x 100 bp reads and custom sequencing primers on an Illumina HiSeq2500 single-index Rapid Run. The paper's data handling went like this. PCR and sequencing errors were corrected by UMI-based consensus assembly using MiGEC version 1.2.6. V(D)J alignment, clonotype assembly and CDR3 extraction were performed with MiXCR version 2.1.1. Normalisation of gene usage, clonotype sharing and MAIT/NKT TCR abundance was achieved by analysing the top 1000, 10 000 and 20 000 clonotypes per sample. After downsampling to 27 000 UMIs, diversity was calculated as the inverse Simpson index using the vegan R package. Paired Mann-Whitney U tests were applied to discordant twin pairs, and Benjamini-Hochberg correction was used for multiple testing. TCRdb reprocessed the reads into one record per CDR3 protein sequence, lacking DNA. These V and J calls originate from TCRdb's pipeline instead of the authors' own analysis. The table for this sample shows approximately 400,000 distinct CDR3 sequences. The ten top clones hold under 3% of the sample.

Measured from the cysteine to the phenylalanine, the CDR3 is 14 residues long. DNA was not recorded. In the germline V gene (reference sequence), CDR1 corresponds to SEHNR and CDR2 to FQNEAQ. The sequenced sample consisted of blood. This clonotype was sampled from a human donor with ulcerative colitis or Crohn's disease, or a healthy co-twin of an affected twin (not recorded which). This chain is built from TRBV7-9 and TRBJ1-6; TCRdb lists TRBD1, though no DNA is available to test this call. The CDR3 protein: CASSALGQVSPLHF.